This T cell receptor beta chain was profiled in a study of T-cell memory formation after mild COVID-19. The CDR3 length is 16 residues. Germline CDR1 is SGDLS and CDR2 is YYNGEE. J lost 2 bases, V lost 0 bases, and 7 bases had no gene match. The sample holds a few counts of this clonotype. TCRdb processed the 5' RACE reads anew with MiXCR; each CDR3 protein has one entry. The sample comprises roughly 510,000 distinct CDR3 sequences, 15% to 20% of which are singletons, and about 7.5% rests with the top ten. The chain carries TRBV9 and TRBJ2-7, with TRBD1 matching over 8 bases. Material: PBMCs or a T cell subset sorted from them (not recorded which). The sequence derives from an adult woman who had mild COVID-19 (a few samples of this study predate the infection). Cell type and time point are not known. CDR3 residues: CASSVGGQGAAYEQYF. CDR3 coding DNA: TGTGCCAGCAGCGTAGGAGGGCAGGGGGCCGCCTACGAGCAGTACTTC.